This TCR beta chain emerged from a study of shared clonotypes between healthy human individuals. Study results and caveats: Limited genetic and exposure-history diversity came from having few donors.

A remark on this clone: What it binds is not known.

This CDR3 region has 13 residues. Germline CDR1 and CDR2: SGHRS and YFSETQ. V lost 4 bases, J lost 2 bases, and 10 bases lay in between. Each subset's genomic DNA was shared equally among a number of immunoSEQ plates. How the authors handled the data: Junction-only sequences produced by ImmunoSEQ had no quality scores, so filtering differed. Profiled with immunoSEQ multiplex PCR; TCRdb holds only in-frame clones, not every one. The D gene and trimming were derived from the DNA, and the V and J assignments and clone size from that table. This table has over 1.4 million clones, approximately 97% appearing once.

The V gene is TRBV5-1, the J gene TRBJ2-7; D possibly corresponds to TRBD1 (5 bases). Sequenced sample: naive CD4+ T cells sorted from blood. The subset was: CD45RA+ positively selected. The source of this sequence is a man between 25 and 39 years old in good health. CDR3 residues: CASSETAAYEQYF. The CDR3 coding sequence is TGCGCCAGCAGCGAGACAGCTGCCTACGAGCAGTACTTC. Drawing the rest from reference TRBV5-1 and TRBJ2-7, the complete variable domain is KAGVTQTPRYLIKTRGQQVTLSCSPISGHRSVSWYQQTPGQGLQFLFEYFSETQRNKGNFPGRFSGRQFSNSRSEMNVSTLELGDSALYLCASSETAAYEQYFGPGTRLTVT.